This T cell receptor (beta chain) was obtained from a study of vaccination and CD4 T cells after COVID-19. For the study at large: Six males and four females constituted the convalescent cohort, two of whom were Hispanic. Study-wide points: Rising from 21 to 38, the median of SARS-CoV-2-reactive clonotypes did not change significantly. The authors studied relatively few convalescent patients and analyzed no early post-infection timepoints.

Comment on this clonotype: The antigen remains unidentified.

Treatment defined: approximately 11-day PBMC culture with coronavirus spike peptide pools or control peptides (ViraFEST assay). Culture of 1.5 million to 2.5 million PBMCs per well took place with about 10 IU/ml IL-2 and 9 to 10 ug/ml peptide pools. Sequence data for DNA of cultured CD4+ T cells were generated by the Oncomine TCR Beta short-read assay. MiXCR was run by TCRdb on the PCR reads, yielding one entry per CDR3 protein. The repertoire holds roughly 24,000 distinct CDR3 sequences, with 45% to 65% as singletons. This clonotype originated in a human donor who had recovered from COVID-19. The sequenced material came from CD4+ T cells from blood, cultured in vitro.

The CDR3 nucleotides are TGCGCCAGCAGTCCTCACTACACAAGCCGCCTCGGGCCCCAGCATTTT. This encodes CASSPHYTSRLGPQHF. The chain is built from TRBV23-1 and TRBJ1-5; no clear D. TRBV23-1 is recorded as an ORF, its role being uncertain. Trimming took 4 bases from V and 9 from J, leaving 22 bases between them. The CDR3 is 16 amino acids.